The 2 T cell receptor beta chains in this list originate from one sample, sequenced in a study of T cells in Graves' hyperthyroidism and ophthalmopathy. Template material for amplifying TCR beta CDR3 regions consisted of RNA transcripts. The TCR CDR3 was amplified in a first-round RT-PCR using the HTBI primer set. TCRdb reprocessed the multiplex PCR reads with MiXCR, giving one entry per CDR3 protein. This table has fewer than 450,000 distinct CDR3 sequences, roughly a sixth appearing once. Sequencing input: blood. These receptors came from a woman between 25 and 40 years old with Graves' hyperthyroidism that later progressed to Graves' ophthalmopathy.

In its sample, this clonotype was seen many times. This chain uses TRBV2 with TRBJ1-6; D is unresolved. Trimming left V 0 bases short and J 0 bases short, with 9 bases between. The CDR3 runs to 17 residues. Germline lookup yields CDR1 SNHLY and CDR2 FYNNEI. The CDR3: CASSEAGPSSYNSPLHF. The CDR3 nucleotides are TGTGCCAGCAGTGAAGCTGGTCCAAGCTCCTATAATTCACCCCTCCACTTT.

In this sample, this clonotype turned up a few times. This chain joins TRBV20-1 and TRBJ1-5, with TRBD1 identical over 8 bases. The V gene's germline CDR1 is DFQATT and CDR2 SNEGSKA (reference sequence). The junction had 7 bases not matched to a gene; V was cut back by 4 bases and J by 2 bases. The CDR3 consists of 15 residues. The CDR3 nucleotides read TGCAGTGCTACAGACACAGGGGGAGGCAATCAGCCCCAGCATTTT. It codes for CSATDTGGGNQPQHF.